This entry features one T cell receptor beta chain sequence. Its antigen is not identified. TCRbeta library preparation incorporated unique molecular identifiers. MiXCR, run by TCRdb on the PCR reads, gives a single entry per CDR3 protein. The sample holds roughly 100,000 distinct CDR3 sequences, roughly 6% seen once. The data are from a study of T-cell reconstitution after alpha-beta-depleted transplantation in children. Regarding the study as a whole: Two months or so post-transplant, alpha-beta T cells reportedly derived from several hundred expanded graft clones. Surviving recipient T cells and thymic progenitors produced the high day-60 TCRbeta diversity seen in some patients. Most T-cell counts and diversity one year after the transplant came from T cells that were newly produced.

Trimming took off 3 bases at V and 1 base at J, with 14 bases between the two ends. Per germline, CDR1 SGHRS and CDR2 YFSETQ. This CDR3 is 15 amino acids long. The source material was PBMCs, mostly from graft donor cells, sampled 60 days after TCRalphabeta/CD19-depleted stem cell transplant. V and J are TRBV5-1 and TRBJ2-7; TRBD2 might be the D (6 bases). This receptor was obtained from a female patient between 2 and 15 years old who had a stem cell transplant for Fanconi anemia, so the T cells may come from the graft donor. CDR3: CASSWRLGISYEQYF. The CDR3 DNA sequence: TGCGCCAGCAGCTGGAGACTAGGTATTTCCTACGAGCAGTACTTC.